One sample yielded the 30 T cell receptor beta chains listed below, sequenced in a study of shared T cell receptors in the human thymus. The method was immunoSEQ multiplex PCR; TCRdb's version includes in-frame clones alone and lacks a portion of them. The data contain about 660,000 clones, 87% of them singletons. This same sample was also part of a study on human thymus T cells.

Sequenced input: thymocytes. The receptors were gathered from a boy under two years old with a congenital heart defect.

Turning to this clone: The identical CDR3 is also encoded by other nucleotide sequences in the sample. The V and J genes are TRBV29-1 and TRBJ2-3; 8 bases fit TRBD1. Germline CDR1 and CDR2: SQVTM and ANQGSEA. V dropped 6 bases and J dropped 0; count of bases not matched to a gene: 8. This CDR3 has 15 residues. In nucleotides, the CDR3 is TGCAGCGTATTTGGGCAGGGGGCTAGCACAGATACGCAGTATTTT. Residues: CSVFGQGASTDTQYF.

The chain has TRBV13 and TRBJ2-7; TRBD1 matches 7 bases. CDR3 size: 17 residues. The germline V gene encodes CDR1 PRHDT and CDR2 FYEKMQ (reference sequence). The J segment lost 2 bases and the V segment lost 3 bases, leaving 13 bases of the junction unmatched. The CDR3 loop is CASSLKNDRVLTYEQYF. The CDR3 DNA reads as TGTGCCAGCAGCTTGAAGAATGACAGGGTTTTAACCTACGAGCAGTACTTC.

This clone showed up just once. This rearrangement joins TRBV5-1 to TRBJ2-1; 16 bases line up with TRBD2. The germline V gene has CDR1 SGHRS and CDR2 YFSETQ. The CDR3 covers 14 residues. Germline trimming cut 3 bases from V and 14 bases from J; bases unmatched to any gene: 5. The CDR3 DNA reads TGCGCCAGCAGCTCGGGACTAGCGGGAGGGCTGGAGTTCTTC. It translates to CASSSGLAGGLEFF.

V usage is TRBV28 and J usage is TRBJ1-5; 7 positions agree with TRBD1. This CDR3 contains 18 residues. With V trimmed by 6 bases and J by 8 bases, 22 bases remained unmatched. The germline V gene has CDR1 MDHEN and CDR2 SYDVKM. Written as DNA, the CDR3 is TGTGCCAGCAGGGTCCCTGAGTCGGGGACAGCCGTCGCCAAGCCCCAGCATTTT. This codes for CASRVPESGTAVAKPQHF.

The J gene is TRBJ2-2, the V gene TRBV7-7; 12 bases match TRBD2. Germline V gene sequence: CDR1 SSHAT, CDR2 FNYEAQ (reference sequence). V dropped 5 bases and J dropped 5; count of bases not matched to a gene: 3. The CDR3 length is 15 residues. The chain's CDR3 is CASSPTSGRTGELFF. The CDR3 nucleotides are TGTGCCAGCAGCCCGACTAGCGGGAGAACCGGGGAGCTGTTTTTT. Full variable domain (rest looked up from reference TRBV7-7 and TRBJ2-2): GAGVSQSPRYKVTKRGQDVTLRCDPISSHATLYWYQQALGQGPEFLTYFNYEAQPDKSGLPSDRFSAERPEGSISTLTIQRTEQRDSAMYRCASSPTSGRTGELFFGEGSRLTVL.

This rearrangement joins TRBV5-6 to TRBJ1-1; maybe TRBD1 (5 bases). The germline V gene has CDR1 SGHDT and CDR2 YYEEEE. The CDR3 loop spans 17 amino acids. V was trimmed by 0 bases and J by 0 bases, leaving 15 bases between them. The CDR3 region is CASSLALGGMLNTEAFF. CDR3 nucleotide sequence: TGTGCCAGCAGCTTGGCCTTGGGGGGGATGTTGAACACTGAAGCTTTCTTT.

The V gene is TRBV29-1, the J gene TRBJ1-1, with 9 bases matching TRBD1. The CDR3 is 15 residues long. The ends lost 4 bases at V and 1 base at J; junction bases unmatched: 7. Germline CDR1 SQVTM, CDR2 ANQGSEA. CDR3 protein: CSVAGQGGPNTEAFF. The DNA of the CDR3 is TGCAGCGTTGCGGGACAGGGAGGACCGAACACTGAAGCTTTCTTT.

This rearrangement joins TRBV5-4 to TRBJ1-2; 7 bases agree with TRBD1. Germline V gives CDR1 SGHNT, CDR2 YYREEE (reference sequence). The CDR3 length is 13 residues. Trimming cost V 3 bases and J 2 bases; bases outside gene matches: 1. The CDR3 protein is CASSSGQNYGYTF. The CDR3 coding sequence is TGTGCCAGCAGCTCGGGACAGAACTATGGCTACACCTTC.

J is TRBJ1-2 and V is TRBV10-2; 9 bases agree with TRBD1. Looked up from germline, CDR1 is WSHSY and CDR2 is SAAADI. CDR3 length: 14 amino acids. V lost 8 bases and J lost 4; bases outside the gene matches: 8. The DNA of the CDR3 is TGCGCCAGCGGGAAAAGGGACAGGGCCTATGGCTACACCTTC. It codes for CASGKRDRAYGYTF.

The CDR3: CASSYVSGVTFYGYTF. Here the CDR3 DNA reads TGTGCCAGCAGTTACGTTTCCGGGGTAACCTTCTATGGCTACACCTTC. The chain has TRBV6-5 and TRBJ1-2; no definite D call. V lost 2 bases and J lost 4, with 17 bases in between. CDR3 length equals 16 residues. Germline CDR1 and CDR2: MNHEY and SVGAGI.

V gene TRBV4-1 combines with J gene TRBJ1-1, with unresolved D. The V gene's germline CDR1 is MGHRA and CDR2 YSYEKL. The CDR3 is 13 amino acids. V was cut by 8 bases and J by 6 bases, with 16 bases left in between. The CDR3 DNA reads TGCGCCAGCCGTAACGGTTCTGGGCCTGAAGCTTTCTTT. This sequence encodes CASRNGSGPEAFF.

The CDR3 DNA sequence: TGCGCCAGCCCCCAGGTCCTACTCCCCTACGAGCAGTACTTC. Residues: CASPQVLLPYEQYF. V and J are TRBV10-2 and TRBJ2-7; D uncertain. V lost 8 bases and J 2 bases, leaving 16 bases between the germline ends. The CDR3 totals 14 residues. Germline V lookup: CDR1 WSHSY, CDR2 SAAADI.

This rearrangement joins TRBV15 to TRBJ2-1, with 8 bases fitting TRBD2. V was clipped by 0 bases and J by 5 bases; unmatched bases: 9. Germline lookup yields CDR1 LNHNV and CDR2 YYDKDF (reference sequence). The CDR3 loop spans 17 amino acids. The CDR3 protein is CATSRDWASGFNNEQFF. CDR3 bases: TGTGCCACCAGCAGAGATTGGGCTAGCGGGTTTAACAATGAGCAGTTCTTC. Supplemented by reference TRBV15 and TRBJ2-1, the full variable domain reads DAMVIQNPRYQVTQFGKPVTLSCSQTLNHNVMYWYQQKSSQAPKLLFHYYDKDFNNEADTPDNFQSRRPNTSFCFLDIRSPGLGDTAMYLCATSRDWASGFNNEQFFGPGTRLTVL.

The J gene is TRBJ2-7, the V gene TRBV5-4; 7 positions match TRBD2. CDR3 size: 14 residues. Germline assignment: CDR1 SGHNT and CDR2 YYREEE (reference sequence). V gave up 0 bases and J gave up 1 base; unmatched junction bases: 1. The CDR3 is CASSLAGLSYEQYF. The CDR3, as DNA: TGTGCCAGCAGCTTGGCGGGACTATCCTACGAGCAGTACTTC.

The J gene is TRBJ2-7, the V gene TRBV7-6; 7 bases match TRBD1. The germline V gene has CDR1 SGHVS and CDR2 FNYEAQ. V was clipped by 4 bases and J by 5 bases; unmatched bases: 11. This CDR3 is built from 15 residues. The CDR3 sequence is CASSSLTGPWDEQYF. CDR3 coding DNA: TGTGCCAGCAGCTCCCTGACAGGGCCCTGGGACGAGCAGTACTTC.

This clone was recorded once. Here the CDR3 DNA reads TGTGCCAGCAGTTTACGACAGGGGATGGGCGGCTACACCTTC. Translation gives CASSLRQGMGGYTF. V and J are TRBV6-5 and TRBJ1-2, with 8 positions matching TRBD1. Germline lookup yields CDR1 MNHEY and CDR2 SVGAGI. V dropped 4 bases and J dropped 8; count of bases not matched to a gene: 9. This CDR3 is built from 14 residues.

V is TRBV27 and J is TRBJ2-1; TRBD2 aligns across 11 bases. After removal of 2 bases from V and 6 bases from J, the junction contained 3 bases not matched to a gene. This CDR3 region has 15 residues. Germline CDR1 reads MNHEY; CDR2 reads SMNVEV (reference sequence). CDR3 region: CASSLNGTSGNEQFF. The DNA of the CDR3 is TGTGCCAGCAGTTTAAATGGGACTAGCGGCAATGAGCAGTTCTTC.

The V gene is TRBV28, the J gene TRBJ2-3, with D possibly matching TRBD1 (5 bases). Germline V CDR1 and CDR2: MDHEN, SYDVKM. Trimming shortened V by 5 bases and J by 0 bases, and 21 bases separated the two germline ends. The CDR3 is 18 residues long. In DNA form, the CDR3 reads TGTGCCAGCAGTCCCGACAGTGTAACACGTTCTAGCACAGATACGCAGTATTTT. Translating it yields CASSPDSVTRSSTDTQYF.

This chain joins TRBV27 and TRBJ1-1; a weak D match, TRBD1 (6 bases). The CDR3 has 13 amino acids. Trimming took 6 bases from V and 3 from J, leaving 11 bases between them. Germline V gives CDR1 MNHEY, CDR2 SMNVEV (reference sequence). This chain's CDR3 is CASRNDRHTEAFF. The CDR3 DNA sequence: TGTGCCAGCAGAAATGACAGGCACACTGAAGCTTTCTTT.

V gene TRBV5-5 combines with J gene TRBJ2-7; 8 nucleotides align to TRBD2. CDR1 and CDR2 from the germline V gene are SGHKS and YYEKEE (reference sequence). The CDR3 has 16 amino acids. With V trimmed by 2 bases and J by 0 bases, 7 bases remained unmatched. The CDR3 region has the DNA TGTGCCAGCAGCTTTACGACTAGCGTGAGCTCCTACGAGCAGTACTTC. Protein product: CASSFTTSVSSYEQYF.

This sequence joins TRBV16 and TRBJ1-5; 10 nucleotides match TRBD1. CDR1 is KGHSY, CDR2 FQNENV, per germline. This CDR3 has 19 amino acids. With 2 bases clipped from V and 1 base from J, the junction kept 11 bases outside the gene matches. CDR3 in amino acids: CASSQSGTGDGSSNQPQHF. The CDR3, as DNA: TGTGCCAGCAGCCAAAGCGGGACAGGGGATGGATCGAGCAATCAGCCCCAGCATTTT.

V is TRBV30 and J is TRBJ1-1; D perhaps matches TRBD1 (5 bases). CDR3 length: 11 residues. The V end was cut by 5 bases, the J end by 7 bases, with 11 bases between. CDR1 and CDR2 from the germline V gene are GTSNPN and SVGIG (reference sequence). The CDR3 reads CAWAGGGEAFF. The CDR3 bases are TGTGCCTGGGCTGGGGGAGGTGAAGCTTTCTTT.

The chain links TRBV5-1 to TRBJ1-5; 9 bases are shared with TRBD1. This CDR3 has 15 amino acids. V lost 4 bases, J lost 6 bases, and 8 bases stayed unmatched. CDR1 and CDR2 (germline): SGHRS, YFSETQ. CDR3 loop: CASSTGTGSGQPQHF. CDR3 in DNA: TGCGCCAGCAGCACAGGGACAGGGTCAGGTCAGCCCCAGCATTTT.

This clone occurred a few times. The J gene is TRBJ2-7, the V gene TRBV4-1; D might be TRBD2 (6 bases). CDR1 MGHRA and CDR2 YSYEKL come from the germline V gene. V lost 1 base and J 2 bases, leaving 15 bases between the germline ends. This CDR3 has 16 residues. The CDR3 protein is CASSQVGGVWAYEQYF. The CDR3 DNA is TGCGCCAGCAGCCAAGTTGGCGGGGTTTGGGCCTACGAGCAGTACTTC.

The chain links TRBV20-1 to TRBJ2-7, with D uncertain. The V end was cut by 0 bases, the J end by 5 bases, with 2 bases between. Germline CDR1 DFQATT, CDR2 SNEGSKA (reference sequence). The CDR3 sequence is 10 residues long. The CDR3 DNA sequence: TGCAGTGCTAGAGATAACGAGCAGTACTTC. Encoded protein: CSARDNEQYF.

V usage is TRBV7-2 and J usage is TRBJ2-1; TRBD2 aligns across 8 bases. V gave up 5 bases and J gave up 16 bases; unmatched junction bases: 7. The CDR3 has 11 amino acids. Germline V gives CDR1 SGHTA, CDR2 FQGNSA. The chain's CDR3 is CASSQSGRSFF. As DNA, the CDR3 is TGTGCCAGCAGCCAGAGCGGGAGAAGCTTCTTC.

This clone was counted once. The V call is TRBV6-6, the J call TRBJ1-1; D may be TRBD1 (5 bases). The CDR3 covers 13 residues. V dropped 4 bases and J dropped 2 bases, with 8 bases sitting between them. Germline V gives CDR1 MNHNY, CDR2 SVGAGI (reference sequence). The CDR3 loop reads CASSSTGNTEAFF. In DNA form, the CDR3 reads TGTGCCAGCAGTTCTACAGGTAACACTGAAGCTTTCTTT.

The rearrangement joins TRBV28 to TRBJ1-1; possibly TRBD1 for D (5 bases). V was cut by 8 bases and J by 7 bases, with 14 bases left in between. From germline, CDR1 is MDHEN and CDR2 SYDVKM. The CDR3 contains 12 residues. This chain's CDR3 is CASSEGDFEAFF. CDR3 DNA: TGTGCCAGCTCAGAAGGGGATTTTGAAGCTTTCTTT.

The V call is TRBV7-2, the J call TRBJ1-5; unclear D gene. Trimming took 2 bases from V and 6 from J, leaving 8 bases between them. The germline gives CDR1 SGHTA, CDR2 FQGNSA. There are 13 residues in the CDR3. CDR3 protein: CASSLRRVQPQHF. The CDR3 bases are TGTGCCAGCAGCTTAAGGAGGGTTCAGCCCCAGCATTTT.

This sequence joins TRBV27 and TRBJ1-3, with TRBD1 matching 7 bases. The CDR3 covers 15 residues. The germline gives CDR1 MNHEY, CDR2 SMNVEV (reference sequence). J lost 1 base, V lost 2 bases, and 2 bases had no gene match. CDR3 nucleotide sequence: TGTGCCAGCAGTTTAGGCAGGGGGTCTGGAAACACCATATATTTT. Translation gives CASSLGRGSGNTIYF.